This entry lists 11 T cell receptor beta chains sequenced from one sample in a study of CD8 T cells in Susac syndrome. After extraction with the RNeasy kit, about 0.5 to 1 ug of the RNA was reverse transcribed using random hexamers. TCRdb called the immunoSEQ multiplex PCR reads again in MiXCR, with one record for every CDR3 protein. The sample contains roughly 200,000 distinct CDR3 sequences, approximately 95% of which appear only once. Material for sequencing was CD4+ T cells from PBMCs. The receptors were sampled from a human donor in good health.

The CDR3 loop is CASSLSGNTDTQYF. For the CDR3, the DNA is TGTGCCAGCAGCTTAAGCGGAAACACAGATACGCAGTATTTT. The V call is TRBV7-9, the J call TRBJ2-3; tentative D call: TRBD2 (5 bases). CDR1 SEHNR and CDR2 FQNEAQ come from the germline V gene (reference sequence). The ends were cut back, 2 bases at V and 2 bases at J, with 8 bases in the middle. The CDR3 length is 14 residues.

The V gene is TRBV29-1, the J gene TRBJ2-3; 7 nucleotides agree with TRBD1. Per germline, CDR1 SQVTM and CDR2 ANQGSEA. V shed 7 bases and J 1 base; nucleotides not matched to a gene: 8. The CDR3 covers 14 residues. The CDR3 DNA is TGCAGCGAGGGCTCAGACAGGGGCACAGATACGCAGTATTTT. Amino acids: CSEGSDRGTDTQYF.

CDR3: CASSHSGGQGADTEAFF. For the CDR3, the DNA is TGTGCCAGCAGTCACAGCGGGGGACAGGGGGCCGACACTGAAGCTTTCTTT. The chain combines TRBV28 with TRBJ1-1, with TRBD1 matching 12 bases. After removal of 5 bases from V and 3 bases from J, the junction contained 10 bases not matched to a gene. CDR1 is MDHEN, CDR2 SYDVKM, per germline. The CDR3 contains 17 residues.

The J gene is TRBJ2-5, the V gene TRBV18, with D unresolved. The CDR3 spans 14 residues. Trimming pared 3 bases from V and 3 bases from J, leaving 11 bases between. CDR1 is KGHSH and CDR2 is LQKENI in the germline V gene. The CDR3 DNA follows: TGTGCCAGCTCACCGCGACATACCGAAGAGACCCAGTACTTC. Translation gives CASSPRHTEETQYF.

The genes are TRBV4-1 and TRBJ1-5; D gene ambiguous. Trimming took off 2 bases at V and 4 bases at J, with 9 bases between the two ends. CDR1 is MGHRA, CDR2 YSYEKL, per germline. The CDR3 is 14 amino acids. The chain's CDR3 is CASSQSPNNQPQHF. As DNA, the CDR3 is TGCGCCAGCAGCCAAAGTCCGAATAATCAGCCCCAGCATTTT.

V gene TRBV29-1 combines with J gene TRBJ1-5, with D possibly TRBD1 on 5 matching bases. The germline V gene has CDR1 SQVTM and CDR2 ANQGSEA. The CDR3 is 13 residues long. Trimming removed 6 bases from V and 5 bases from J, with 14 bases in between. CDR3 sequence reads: CSVSRGWDQPQHF. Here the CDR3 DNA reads TGCAGCGTGTCGAGGGGATGGGATCAGCCCCAGCATTTT.

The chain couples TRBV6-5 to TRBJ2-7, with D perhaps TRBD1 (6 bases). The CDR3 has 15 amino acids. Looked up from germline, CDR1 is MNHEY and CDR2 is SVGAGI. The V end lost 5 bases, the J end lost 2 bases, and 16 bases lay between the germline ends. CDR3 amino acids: CASSPTGLGTYEQYF. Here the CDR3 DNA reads TGTGCCAGCAGTCCCACAGGGTTAGGGACCTACGAGCAGTACTTC.

CDR3 DNA: TGTGCCAGCAGATTGGTGGGGAGCACAGATACGCAGTATTTT. Its protein product is CASRLVGSTDTQYF. The chain couples TRBV11-2 to TRBJ2-3, with D uncertain. The germline V gene has CDR1 SGHAT and CDR2 FQNNGV. V was clipped by 6 bases and J by 0 bases, with 10 bases between them. The CDR3 extends over 14 amino acids. Full variable domain (rest looked up from reference TRBV11-2 and TRBJ2-3): EAGVAQSPRYKIIEKRQSVAFWCNPISGHATLYWYQQILGQGPKLLIQFQNNGVVDDSQLPKDRFSAERLKGVDSTLKIQPAKLEDSAVYLCASRLVGSTDTQYFGPGTRLTVL.

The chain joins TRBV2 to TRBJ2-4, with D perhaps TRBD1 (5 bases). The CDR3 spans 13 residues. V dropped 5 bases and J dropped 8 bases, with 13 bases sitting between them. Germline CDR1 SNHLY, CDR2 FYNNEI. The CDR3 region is CASSSEGVDIQYF. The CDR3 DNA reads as TGTGCCAGCAGTTCTGAAGGGGTAGACATTCAGTACTTC.

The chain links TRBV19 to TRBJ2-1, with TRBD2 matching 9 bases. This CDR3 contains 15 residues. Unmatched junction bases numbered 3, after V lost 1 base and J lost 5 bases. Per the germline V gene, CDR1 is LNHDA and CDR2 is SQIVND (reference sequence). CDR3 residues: CASSIGSGSDNEQFF. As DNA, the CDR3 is TGTGCCAGTAGTATAGGTAGCGGGAGTGACAATGAGCAGTTCTTC. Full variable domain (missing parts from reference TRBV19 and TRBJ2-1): DGGITQSPKYLFRKEGQNVTLSCEQNLNHDAMYWYRQDPGQGLRLIYYSQIVNDFQKGDIAEGYSVSREKKESFPLTVTSAQKNPTAFYLCASSIGSGSDNEQFFGPGTRLTVL.

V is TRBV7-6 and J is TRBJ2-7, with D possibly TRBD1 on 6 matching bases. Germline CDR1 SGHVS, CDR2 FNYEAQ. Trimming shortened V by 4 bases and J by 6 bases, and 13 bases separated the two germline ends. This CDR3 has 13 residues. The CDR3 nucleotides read TGTGCCAGCAGCTCGTCACAGGGCGGCGAGCAGTACTTC. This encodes CASSSSQGGEQYF.